The clone carrying this T cell receptor (beta chain) appeared many times. Its target is unknown. TCR beta libraries were made by quantitative 5'-RACE with molecular barcodes. TCRdb passed the 5' RACE reads through MiXCR, listing each CDR3 protein once. Of some 150,000 distinct CDR3 sequences listed, approximately 10% are singletons. These data are taken from a study of CD8 T cells in ankylosing spondylitis. Findings and limits, study-wide: Those disease-linked clones were CD8+; they were also relatively rare in peripheral blood. Disease-linked clones were reportedly significantly enriched in matched ankylosing spondylitis synovial fluid.

Per germline, CDR1 MNHEY and CDR2 SMNVEV (reference sequence). Trimming took 1 base from V and 5 from J, leaving 6 bases between them. This CDR3 contains 13 residues. The receptor comes from a female donor with ankylosing spondylitis or in good health (not recorded which). The source material was blood, either unsorted or a sorted T cell fraction (not recorded which). This chain uses TRBV27 with TRBJ1-5, with D unresolved. CDR3: CASSLFTDQPQHF. The DNA for the CDR3 is TGTGCCAGCAGTTTATTCACCGATCAGCCCCAGCATTTT.